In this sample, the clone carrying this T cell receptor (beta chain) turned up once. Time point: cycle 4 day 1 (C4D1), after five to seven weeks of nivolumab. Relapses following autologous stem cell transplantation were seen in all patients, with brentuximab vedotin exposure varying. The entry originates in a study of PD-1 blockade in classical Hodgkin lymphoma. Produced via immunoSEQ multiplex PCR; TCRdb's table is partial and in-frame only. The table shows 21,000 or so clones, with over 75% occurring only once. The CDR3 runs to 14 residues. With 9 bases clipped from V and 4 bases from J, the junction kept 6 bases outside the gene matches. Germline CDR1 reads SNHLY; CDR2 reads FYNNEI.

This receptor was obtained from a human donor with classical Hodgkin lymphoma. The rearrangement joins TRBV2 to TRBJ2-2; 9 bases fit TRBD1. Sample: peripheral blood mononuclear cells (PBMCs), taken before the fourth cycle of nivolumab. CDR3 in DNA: TGTGCCAGTGGGGAACAGGGGGCCACCGGGGAGCTGTTTTTT. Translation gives CASGEQGATGELFF.